This entry lists 10 T cell receptor beta chains sequenced from one sample in a study of shared clonotypes between healthy human individuals. Profiled with immunoSEQ multiplex PCR; TCRdb holds only in-frame clones, not every one. The table records 450,000 to 550,000 clones, roughly 78% of them present only once. The sequenced sample was PBMCs. The receptors here all came from a woman aged 40 to 50 in good health. Some clones in this sample may be carry-over from other donors' samples.

The chain carries TRBV10-1 and TRBJ2-5; D gene uncertain. The CDR3 loop spans 14 amino acids. The germline V and J ends were trimmed by 0 bases and 1 base, with 6 bases remaining between them. Germline V gives CDR1 WNHNN, CDR2 SYGVQD (reference sequence). The chain's CDR3 is CASSESLGQETQYF. CDR3 nucleotides: TGCGCCAGCAGTGAGTCGCTAGGCCAAGAGACCCAGTACTTC.

This chain joins TRBV30 and TRBJ2-7; D call uncertain. Germline V gene data show CDR1 as GTSNPN and CDR2 as SVGIG (reference sequence). This CDR3 comprises 13 residues. The V and J ends lost 2 bases and 3 bases respectively, with 11 bases between them. CDR3 protein: CAWSPHPIYEQYF. In nucleotides, the CDR3 is TGTGCCTGGAGTCCCCACCCAATCTACGAGCAGTACTTC.

The V call is TRBV5-1, the J call TRBJ2-7, with a tentative D call TRBD2 (6 bases). Looked up from germline, CDR1 is SGHRS and CDR2 is YFSETQ. The CDR3 sequence is 17 residues long. V lost 0 bases to trimming and J lost 2 bases, with 18 bases between them. In DNA, the CDR3 is TGCGCCAGCAGCTTGGCCACGGGTGGGGGGACCACCTACGAGCAGTACTTC. Amino acids: CASSLATGGGTTYEQYF.

The genes are TRBV4-1 and TRBJ2-3; D unresolved. Germline CDR1 MGHRA, CDR2 YSYEKL. Trimming took 1 base from V and 6 from J, leaving 8 bases between them. The CDR3 extends over 13 amino acids. The CDR3 nucleotides read TGCGCCAGCAGCCAAGTATTTAGGGATACGCAGTATTTT. Its protein is CASSQVFRDTQYF.

In this sample, this clone turned up a few times. This rearrangement joins TRBV10-2 to TRBJ2-7; 14 bases are a match to TRBD2. This CDR3 is built from 17 residues. The V gene end was trimmed by 5 bases and the J gene end by 6 bases; junction bases not matched to a gene: 12. CDR1 and CDR2 (germline): WSHSY, SAAADI. The CDR3 DNA sequence: TGCGCCAGCAGTTTCACCGGGACTAGCGGGAGCAGGCCCGAGCAGTACTTC. Amino acid sequence: CASSFTGTSGSRPEQYF.

The J gene is TRBJ2-7, the V gene TRBV11-2; no firm D call. The germline gives CDR1 SGHAT, CDR2 FQNNGV. V shed 6 bases and J shed 6 bases, with 12 bases lying between them. The CDR3 consists of 12 residues. The CDR3 protein is CASRAWQSEQYF. CDR3 sequence (DNA): TGTGCCAGCAGAGCCTGGCAGAGCGAGCAGTACTTC.

V and J are TRBV19 and TRBJ2-7, with TRBD1 matching over 7 bases. The CDR3 covers 15 residues. J gave up 2 bases and V 6 bases, and 10 bases lay outside the gene matches. Germline V gene data show CDR1 as LNHDA and CDR2 as SQIVND (reference sequence). The CDR3 DNA reads as TGTGCCAGTAGCCTAACCCGGGACAGAACCTACGAGCAGTACTTC. This translates into CASSLTRDRTYEQYF.

V usage is TRBV5-1 and J usage is TRBJ2-7; 11 nucleotides align to TRBD1. Per germline, CDR1 SGHRS and CDR2 YFSETQ. The CDR3 is 15 residues long. V dropped 4 bases and J dropped 5; count of bases not matched to a gene: 8. The CDR3 region is CASSTSGQGVNEQYF. In DNA form, the CDR3 reads TGCGCCAGCAGCACGTCGGGACAGGGGGTCAACGAGCAGTACTTC.

Only one count was recorded for this clone. The V and J genes are TRBV7-8 and TRBJ1-5, with 8 bases fitting TRBD1. After removal of 4 bases from V and 0 bases from J, the junction contained 5 bases not matched to a gene. This CDR3 contains 16 residues. Germline V gene sequence: CDR1 SGHVS, CDR2 FQNEAQ. CDR3 in amino acids: CASSSGQGHSNQPQHF. CDR3 sequence (DNA): TGTGCCAGCAGCTCCGGACAGGGCCATAGCAATCAGCCCCAGCATTTT.

This chain connects TRBV9 to TRBJ2-1; D might be TRBD1 (5 bases). The CDR3 is 15 amino acids. The V and J ends lost 2 bases and 4 bases respectively, with 13 bases between them. Germline CDR1 is SGDLS and CDR2 is YYNGEE. Written as DNA, the CDR3 is TGTGCCAGCAGCGTGGCAGGGTACCCTTACAATGAGCAGTTCTTC. Translation: CASSVAGYPYNEQFF.